This T cell receptor beta chain was retrieved from a study of shared clonotypes between healthy human individuals. Across the whole study: Donors were a couple of women and a few men aged 18 to 49.

Naive-designated CD8 cells lacked CD45RO, were positively enriched for CCR7, and omitted terminally differentiated effector memory CD45RA+ cells. Using immunoSEQ multiplex PCR, the repertoire was profiled, and TCRdb retains in-frame clones only, with some absent. This table holds approximately 810,000 clones, almost 95% found once. Trimming shortened V by 6 bases and J by 0 bases, and 14 bases separated the two germline ends. This CDR3 has 16 residues. CDR1 SNHLY and CDR2 FYNNEI come from the germline V gene. This clone was detected once. Sequences were obtained from naive CD8+ T cells sorted from blood. This chain connects TRBV2 to TRBJ2-2; D possibly corresponds to TRBD1 (5 bases). The TCR comes from a man aged 25-40 years in good health. The CDR3 bases are TGTGCCAGCAGGGCGGACACAGTGACGAACACCGGGGAGCTGTTTTTT. Residues: CASRADTVTNTGELFF.